This is a list of T cell receptor beta chains from one sample in a study of T cell responses to AZD1222 COVID-19 vaccine. The repertoire was sequenced with immunoSEQ multiplex PCR; TCRdb's copy has only in-frame clones and lacks some. The sample holds 140,000 to 150,000 clones; around 92% are singletons and the top ten take around 3.5%. The sequencing used peripheral blood, collected 28 days after the second AZD1222 dose. Source of these receptors: an adult who received the AZD1222 COVID-19 vaccine. Both conserved end residues are part of each CDR3. The D gene is left open where the match is weak. The size field is filled for only some rows; it gives once, few, many or a size class.

J: TRBJ2-1
D: .
V: TRBV7-2
size: .
CDR3: CASNWAGSSNEQFF
DNA: TGTGCCAGTAACTGGGCAGGGTCCTCCAATGAGCAGTTCTTC

J: TRBJ1-5
D: .
V: TRBV28
size: .
CDR3: CASSSPGENQPQHF
DNA: TGTGCCAGCAGTTCCCCAGGGGAGAATCAGCCCCAGCATTTT

J: TRBJ2-7
D: .
V: TRBV15
size: once
CDR3: CATSREGLSGHEQYF
DNA: TGTGCCACCAGCAGAGAGGGGTTATCGGGCCACGAGCAGTACTTC

J: TRBJ2-7
D: TRBD1
V: TRBV2
size: .
CDR3: CASRDRVGQYF
DNA: TGTGCCAGCAGGGACAGGGTTGGGCAGTACTTC

J: TRBJ1-1
D: .
V: TRBV20-1
size: .
CDR3: CSASPDRDTEAFF
DNA: TGCAGTGCTAGTCCTGACCGGGACACTGAAGCTTTCTTT

J: TRBJ1-6
D: TRBD1
V: TRBV3-1/TRBV3-2
size: .
CDR3: CASKEGGGNSPLHF
DNA: TGTGCCAGCAAGGAAGGGGGCGGAAATTCACCCCTCCACTTT

J: TRBJ1-3
D: .
V: TRBV28
size: .
CDR3: CASSPPGRRGNTIYF
DNA: TGTGCCAGCAGCCCCCCCGGTCGGCGGGGAAACACCATATATTTT

J: TRBJ2-1
D: .
V: TRBV6-5
size: .
CDR3: CASTWKGGSDNEQFF
DNA: TGTGCCAGCACTTGGAAAGGGGGGTCCGACAATGAGCAGTTCTTC

J: TRBJ2-5
D: TRBD2
V: TRBV6-5
size: .
CDR3: CASSSAGGRETQYF
DNA: TGTGCCAGCAGTTCGGCGGGAGGACGGGAGACCCAGTACTTC

J: TRBJ1-2
D: .
V: TRBV28
size: .
CDR3: CASSFGATTAFDTF
DNA: TGTGCCAGCAGTTTTGGCGCAACTACAGCATTTGACACCTTC

J: TRBJ1-2
D: .
V: TRBV6-5
size: .
CDR3: CASSSGPGNGYGYTF
DNA: TGTGCCAGCAGTTCCGGCCCGGGCAATGGCTATGGCTACACCTTC

J: TRBJ1-6
D: TRBD1
V: TRBV3-1/TRBV3-2
size: .
CDR3: CASSRRTGSNSPLHF
DNA: TGTGCCAGCAGCCGCAGGACAGGGAGTAATTCACCCCTCCACTTT

J: TRBJ2-5
D: .
V: TRBV9
size: .
CDR3: CASSASSGAWETQYF
DNA: TGTGCCAGCAGCGCCTCATCTGGGGCCTGGGAGACCCAGTACTTC

J: TRBJ1-5
D: .
V: TRBV18
size: .
CDR3: CASSPIPDQPQHF
DNA: TGTGCCAGCTCACCTATCCCCGATCAGCCCCAGCATTTT

J: TRBJ2-7
D: .
V: TRBV21-1
size: .
CDR3: CASSTRRDGFYEQYF
DNA: TGTGCCAGCAGCACCCGCCGGGACGGATTCTACGAGCAGTACTTC

J: TRBJ1-5
D: TRBD1
V: TRBV28
size: .
CDR3: CASSSPTGGNQPQHF
DNA: TGTGCCAGCAGTTCCCCGACAGGGGGCAATCAGCCCCAGCATTTT

J: TRBJ1-5
D: TRBD1
V: TRBV7-9
size: many
CDR3: CASSSGQGTQPQHF
DNA: TGTGCCAGCAGCTCTGGACAGGGAACTCAGCCCCAGCATTTT

J: TRBJ1-1
D: .
V: TRBV19
size: .
CDR3: CASSIGGWGNTEAFF
DNA: TGTGCCAGTAGTATAGGAGGTTGGGGGAACACTGAAGCTTTCTTT

J: TRBJ1-6
D: .
V: TRBV11-2
size: .
CDR3: CASSWDYNSPLHF
DNA: TGTGCCAGCAGCTGGGATTATAATTCACCCCTCCACTTT

J: TRBJ2-3
D: TRBD2
V: TRBV29-1
size: .
CDR3: CSVEGLATDTQYF
DNA: TGCAGCGTTGAGGGACTAGCCACAGATACGCAGTATTTT

J: TRBJ2-2
D: .
V: TRBV10-3
size: once
CDR3: CAISEWEGTGELFF
DNA: TGTGCCATCAGTGAGTGGGAAGGGACCGGGGAGCTGTTTTTT

J: TRBJ1-6
D: .
V: TRBV3-1/TRBV3-2
size: .
CDR3: CASSLKGPNSPLHF
DNA: TGTGCCAGCAGTCTAAAAGGGCCGAATTCACCCCTCCACTTT

J: TRBJ1-2
D: .
V: TRBV27
size: .
CDR3: CASSPYRGDGYTF
DNA: TGTGCCAGCAGCCCTTACCGGGGCGATGGCTACACCTTC

J: TRBJ2-1
D: .
V: TRBV24-1
size: .
CDR3: CATSDRGQGTGEQFF
DNA: TGTGCCACCAGTGATAGGGGGCAGGGGACTGGCGAGCAGTTCTTC

J: TRBJ1-2
D: TRBD1
V: TRBV5-1
size: .
CDR3: CASRVGQENYGYTF
DNA: TGCGCCAGCAGAGTCGGACAGGAGAACTATGGCTACACCTTC

J: TRBJ2-7
D: TRBD2
V: TRBV3-1/TRBV3-2
size: .
CDR3: CASSRRGSGATYEQYF
DNA: TGTGCCAGCAGCCGTCGAGGGAGCGGGGCGACCTACGAGCAGTACTTC

J: TRBJ2-7
D: TRBD1
V: TRBV14
size: .
CDR3: CASSRYQGDEQYF
DNA: TGTGCCAGCAGCCGTTATCAGGGGGACGAGCAGTACTTC

J: TRBJ1-2
D: TRBD1
V: TRBV3-1/TRBV3-2
size: .
CDR3: CASSQGQGNYGYTF
DNA: TGTGCCAGCAGCCAGGGACAGGGCAACTATGGCTACACCTTC

J: TRBJ2-7
D: TRBD1
V: TRBV19
size: .
CDR3: CASSGPGQGAPGFEQYF
DNA: TGTGCCAGTAGTGGGCCGGGACAGGGGGCCCCCGGTTTCGAGCAGTACTTC

J: TRBJ2-5
D: .
V: TRBV18
size: .
CDR3: CASSPDRQETQYF
DNA: TGTGCCAGCTCACCAGACAGGCAAGAGACCCAGTACTTC

J: TRBJ1-5
D: .
V: TRBV27
size: .
CDR3: CASSIGRMGQPQHF
DNA: TGTGCCAGCAGCATTGGACGAATGGGTCAGCCCCAGCATTTT

J: TRBJ1-2
D: .
V: TRBV28
size: .
CDR3: CATAWLEFRYGYTF
DNA: TGTGCCACCGCTTGGTTGGAGTTCCGCTATGGCTACACCTTC

J: TRBJ1-5
D: .
V: TRBV10-3
size: .
CDR3: CAISTVVDQPQHF
DNA: TGTGCCATCAGCACAGTGGTTGATCAGCCCCAGCATTTT

J: TRBJ2-2
D: .
V: TRBV28
size: .
CDR3: CASSPPHGEYTGELFF
DNA: TGTGCCAGCAGCCCCCCCCACGGGGAGTACACCGGGGAGCTGTTTTTT

J: TRBJ2-1
D: .
V: TRBV14
size: .
CDR3: CASSHQTTTYNEQFF
DNA: TGTGCCAGCAGCCATCAGACTACCACATACAATGAGCAGTTCTTC

J: TRBJ2-2
D: TRBD2
V: TRBV6-5
size: .
CDR3: CASSYAGVGELFF
DNA: TGTGCCAGCAGTTACGCGGGGGTCGGGGAGCTGTTTTTT

J: TRBJ1-5
D: TRBD1
V: TRBV5-1
size: once
CDR3: CASSLEPGQNGQPQHF
DNA: TGCGCCAGCAGCTTGGAACCGGGACAGAACGGTCAGCCCCAGCATTTT

J: TRBJ1-4
D: TRBD1
V: TRBV5-1
size: .
CDR3: CASSSRDRGNEKLFF
DNA: TGCGCCAGCAGCTCTCGGGACAGGGGAAATGAAAAACTGTTTTTT

J: TRBJ2-3
D: .
V: TRBV7-3
size: .
CDR3: CASSPKQGFRGADTQYF
DNA: TGTGCCAGCAGCCCAAAGCAGGGTTTTCGTGGGGCAGATACGCAGTATTTT

J: TRBJ2-7
D: .
V: TRBV11-2
size: once
CDR3: CASSVSGPTSYEQYF
DNA: TGTGCCAGCAGCGTGAGCGGGCCGACTTCCTACGAGCAGTACTTC

J: TRBJ2-7
D: .
V: TRBV9
size: once
CDR3: CASSVDGAGSYEQYF
DNA: TGTGCCAGCAGCGTAGACGGGGCAGGCTCCTACGAGCAGTACTTC

J: TRBJ1-5
D: .
V: TRBV5-1
size: .
CDR3: CASRAGTNQPQHF
DNA: TGCGCCAGCCGCGCCGGGACGAATCAGCCCCAGCATTTT

J: TRBJ1-1
D: .
V: TRBV27
size: .
CDR3: CASRVSTVYTEAFF
DNA: TGTGCCAGCAGGGTTTCTACGGTCTACACTGAAGCTTTCTTT

J: TRBJ2-7
D: .
V: TRBV27
size: few
CDR3: CASTGAYEQYF
DNA: TGTGCCAGCACCGGAGCCTACGAGCAGTACTTC

J: TRBJ1-2
D: TRBD1
V: TRBV5-8
size: .
CDR3: CASSSGQSNYGYTF
DNA: TGTGCCAGCAGCTCGGGACAGTCTAACTATGGCTACACCTTC

J: TRBJ2-3
D: .
V: TRBV7-9
size: .
CDR3: CAVLRGGDTQYF
DNA: TGTGCCGTGCTCCGAGGCGGAGATACGCAGTATTTT

J: TRBJ2-1
D: .
V: TRBV18
size: .
CDR3: CASSPPPSNNEQFF
DNA: TGTGCCAGCTCACCACCGCCGTCCAACAATGAGCAGTTCTTC

J: TRBJ2-7
D: .
V: TRBV7-9
size: .
CDR3: CASSFLSGGGSEQYF
DNA: TGTGCCAGCAGCTTCCTTAGCGGAGGAGGCTCCGAGCAGTACTTC

J: TRBJ2-7
D: TRBD1
V: TRBV29-1
size: .
CDR3: CSAVGTGGSYEQYF
DNA: TGCAGCGCCGTAGGGACAGGGGGGTCCTACGAGCAGTACTTC

J: TRBJ2-2
D: .
V: TRBV7-2
size: .
CDR3: CASSLNAGANTGELFF
DNA: TGTGCCAGCAGCTTAAACGCAGGGGCGAACACCGGGGAGCTGTTTTTT

J: TRBJ2-1
D: .
V: TRBV4-2
size: .
CDR3: CASSPTGSSYNEQFF
DNA: TGTGCCAGCAGCCCAACGGGGAGCTCCTACAATGAGCAGTTCTTC

J: TRBJ1-5
D: TRBD1
V: TRBV28
size: .
CDR3: CASSLGQGWQPQHF
DNA: TGTGCCAGCAGTTTAGGACAGGGTTGGCAGCCCCAGCATTTT

J: TRBJ2-1
D: TRBD2
V: TRBV29-1
size: .
CDR3: CSVKRLADEQFF
DNA: TGCAGCGTTAAAAGACTAGCGGATGAGCAGTTCTTC

J: TRBJ2-1
D: TRBD1
V: TRBV6-5
size: .
CDR3: CASGQVQGNEQFF
DNA: TGTGCCAGCGGCCAAGTACAGGGGAATGAGCAGTTCTTC